A selection of T cell receptor beta chains follows, all from one sample in a study of T cell responses to AZD1222 COVID-19 vaccine. Method: immunoSEQ multiplex PCR; TCRdb's copy keeps in-frame clones and lacks some. Of 110,000 to 150,000 clones in the sample, over 85% were seen once. The material sequenced was peripheral blood, taken on day 0 of AZD1222 vaccination. These receptors were taken from an adult in good health. Each CDR3 is given with its conserved first and last residue. A D gene is named only where the DNA matches it firmly. Some rows have no size entry. The others give once, few or many, or a class for an expanded clone.

J gene: TRBJ1-2
clone size: NA
D gene: TRBD1
V gene: TRBV29-1
CDR3 protein: CSVGPGQGPYGYTF
CDR3 DNA: TGCAGCGTTGGCCCGGGACAGGGACCCTATGGCTACACCTTC

J gene: TRBJ1-4
clone size: NA
D gene: NA
V gene: TRBV2
CDR3 protein: CASSEAGVWDEKLFF
CDR3 DNA: TGTGCCAGCAGTGAGGCCGGGGTGTGGGATGAAAAACTGTTTTTT

J gene: TRBJ2-5
clone size: once
D gene: NA
V gene: TRBV27
CDR3 protein: CASSLTGPGETQYF
CDR3 DNA: TGTGCCAGCAGTCTCACAGGGCCCGGTGAGACCCAGTACTTC

J gene: TRBJ2-5
clone size: NA
D gene: NA
V gene: TRBV7-8
CDR3 protein: CASSYQGRETQYF
CDR3 DNA: TGTGCCAGCAGTTATCAGGGTAGGGAGACCCAGTACTTC

J gene: TRBJ2-7
clone size: NA
D gene: TRBD1
V gene: TRBV7-9
CDR3 protein: CASSLWAPPGGPYEQYF
CDR3 DNA: TGTGCCAGCAGCTTATGGGCCCCTCCAGGGGGCCCCTACGAGCAGTACTTC

J gene: TRBJ2-1
clone size: NA
D gene: TRBD2
V gene: TRBV11-3
CDR3 protein: CASSQRAGGSGEQFF
CDR3 DNA: TGTGCCAGCAGCCAAAGAGCGGGAGGTTCAGGTGAGCAGTTCTTC

J gene: TRBJ1-1
clone size: NA
D gene: NA
V gene: TRBV6-5
CDR3 protein: CASSFKGSPMNTEAFF
CDR3 DNA: TGTGCCAGCAGTTTCAAGGGCAGCCCCATGAACACTGAAGCTTTCTTT

J gene: TRBJ1-5
clone size: NA
D gene: NA
V gene: TRBV4-1
CDR3 protein: CASSQVIGALSNQPQHF
CDR3 DNA: TGCGCCAGCAGCCAAGTTATAGGGGCCCTTAGCAATCAGCCCCAGCATTTT

J gene: TRBJ2-1
clone size: NA
D gene: TRBD2
V gene: TRBV6-1
CDR3 protein: CASSVTSGSSYNEQFF
CDR3 DNA: TGTGCCAGCAGTGTGACTAGCGGGAGCTCCTACAATGAGCAGTTCTTC

J gene: TRBJ1-5
clone size: NA
D gene: TRBD1
V gene: TRBV28
CDR3 protein: CASSLSAWDSDSNQPQHF
CDR3 DNA: TGTGCCAGCAGTTTATCAGCTTGGGACAGTGATAGCAATCAGCCCCAGCATTTT

J gene: TRBJ2-2
clone size: NA
D gene: NA
V gene: TRBV5-4
CDR3 protein: CASSSAQRPRGTGELFF
CDR3 DNA: TGTGCCAGCAGCTCAGCCCAGCGGCCCCGGGGGACCGGGGAGCTGTTTTTT

J gene: TRBJ1-4
clone size: NA
D gene: NA
V gene: TRBV2
CDR3 protein: CASSVIPGSEKLFF
CDR3 DNA: TGTGCCAGCAGTGTGATCCCGGGGAGTGAAAAACTGTTTTTT

J gene: TRBJ1-6
clone size: NA
D gene: NA
V gene: TRBV4-1
CDR3 protein: CASSQQQGFRNSPLHF
CDR3 DNA: TGCGCCAGCAGCCAGCAACAGGGATTTCGGAATTCACCCCTCCACTTT

J gene: TRBJ2-5
clone size: NA
D gene: TRBD1
V gene: TRBV20-1
CDR3 protein: CSAYRGETQYF
CDR3 DNA: TGCAGTGCTTACAGGGGAGAGACCCAGTACTTC

J gene: TRBJ2-7
clone size: NA
D gene: TRBD2
V gene: TRBV7-9
CDR3 protein: CASSLVGTSGYEQYF
CDR3 DNA: TGTGCCAGCAGCTTAGTGGGGACTAGCGGTTACGAGCAGTACTTC

J gene: TRBJ2-1
clone size: NA
D gene: NA
V gene: TRBV19
CDR3 protein: CASNPNRDYNEQFF
CDR3 DNA: TGTGCCAGTAATCCCAACAGGGACTACAATGAGCAGTTCTTC

J gene: TRBJ1-2
clone size: NA
D gene: NA
V gene: TRBV19
CDR3 protein: CASSIGQGLRYGYTF
CDR3 DNA: TGTGCCAGTAGTATAGGGCAGGGATTGCGGTATGGCTACACCTTC

J gene: TRBJ2-3
clone size: NA
D gene: TRBD2
V gene: TRBV5-1
CDR3 protein: CASSLAGREYTDTQYF
CDR3 DNA: TGCGCCAGCAGCTTGGCTGGGCGGGAGTACACAGATACGCAGTATTTT

J gene: TRBJ2-3
clone size: NA
D gene: NA
V gene: TRBV6-5
CDR3 protein: CASSPQPALTDTQYF
CDR3 DNA: TGTGCCAGCAGTCCTCAGCCAGCACTCACAGATACGCAGTATTTT

J gene: TRBJ2-6
clone size: NA
D gene: NA
V gene: TRBV19
CDR3 protein: CASTPGVPGANVLTF
CDR3 DNA: TGTGCCAGTACCCCGGGGGTACCTGGGGCCAACGTCCTGACTTTC

J gene: TRBJ1-3
clone size: few
D gene: NA
V gene: TRBV13
CDR3 protein: CASSLGQNTIYF
CDR3 DNA: TGTGCCAGCAGCTTAGGGCAAAACACCATATATTTT

J gene: TRBJ1-2
clone size: NA
D gene: TRBD1
V gene: TRBV18
CDR3 protein: CASSPETGYYGYTF
CDR3 DNA: TGTGCCAGCTCACCAGAGACAGGGTACTATGGCTACACCTTC

J gene: TRBJ2-2
clone size: NA
D gene: NA
V gene: TRBV28
CDR3 protein: CASSLVHPNTGELFF
CDR3 DNA: TGTGCCAGCAGTTTGGTACATCCGAACACCGGGGAGCTGTTTTTT

J gene: TRBJ2-3
clone size: NA
D gene: NA
V gene: TRBV11-2
CDR3 protein: CASSHNRGLPNTDTQYF
CDR3 DNA: TGTGCCAGCAGCCACAACAGGGGACTGCCGAACACAGATACGCAGTATTTT

J gene: TRBJ1-3
clone size: NA
D gene: NA
V gene: TRBV9
CDR3 protein: CASSVGTGQGNTIYF
CDR3 DNA: TGTGCCAGCAGCGTAGGTACAGGGCAGGGAAACACCATATATTTT

J gene: TRBJ2-7
clone size: once
D gene: TRBD2
V gene: TRBV11-2
CDR3 protein: CASSLDSSGTLYEQYF
CDR3 DNA: TGTGCCAGCAGCTTAGATTCTAGCGGGACGCTTTACGAGCAGTACTTC

J gene: TRBJ1-1
clone size: NA
D gene: NA
V gene: TRBV2
CDR3 protein: CASRFGGRTEAFF
CDR3 DNA: TGTGCCAGCAGGTTCGGGGGAAGAACTGAAGCTTTCTTT

J gene: TRBJ1-3
clone size: few
D gene: NA
V gene: TRBV10-3
CDR3 protein: CAISESGVRRTGNTIYF
CDR3 DNA: TGTGCCATCAGTGAGTCAGGGGTTCGAAGGACTGGAAACACCATATATTTT

J gene: TRBJ2-1
clone size: NA
D gene: NA
V gene: TRBV18
CDR3 protein: CASSRRDPGFNEQFF
CDR3 DNA: TGTGCCAGCTCCCGGCGGGACCCAGGGTTCAATGAGCAGTTCTTC

J gene: TRBJ1-2
clone size: NA
D gene: TRBD1
V gene: TRBV28
CDR3 protein: CASTTPVTGRGYGYTF
CDR3 DNA: TGTGCCAGCACCACCCCCGTGACAGGGAGGGGCTATGGCTACACCTTC

J gene: TRBJ1-2
clone size: NA
D gene: TRBD1
V gene: TRBV6-5
CDR3 protein: CASSWDRGRNGYTF
CDR3 DNA: TGTGCCAGCAGTTGGGACAGGGGGCGTAATGGCTACACCTTC

J gene: TRBJ1-2
clone size: NA
D gene: NA
V gene: TRBV9
CDR3 protein: CASSVGEYYGYTF
CDR3 DNA: TGTGCCAGCAGCGTGGGGGAGTACTATGGCTACACCTTC

J gene: TRBJ2-7
clone size: NA
D gene: TRBD2
V gene: TRBV3-1/TRBV3-2
CDR3 protein: CASSSGLAGSYEQYF
CDR3 DNA: TGTGCCAGCAGCTCGGGACTAGCAGGCTCCTACGAGCAGTACTTC

J gene: TRBJ1-6
clone size: NA
D gene: NA
V gene: TRBV6-5
CDR3 protein: CASSRVAGIHSPLHF
CDR3 DNA: TGTGCCAGCAGTCGAGTAGCAGGGATTCATTCACCCCTCCACTTT

J gene: TRBJ2-3
clone size: NA
D gene: NA
V gene: TRBV5-4
CDR3 protein: CASSLLGTSSTDTQYF
CDR3 DNA: TGTGCCAGCAGCTTGCTTGGCACATCTAGCACAGATACGCAGTATTTT

J gene: TRBJ1-5
clone size: NA
D gene: NA
V gene: TRBV6-5
CDR3 protein: CASSTDRANQPQHF
CDR3 DNA: TGTGCCAGCAGCACGGACAGAGCCAATCAGCCCCAGCATTTT

J gene: TRBJ1-6
clone size: NA
D gene: NA
V gene: TRBV5-4
CDR3 protein: CASSSKTDVRPLHF
CDR3 DNA: TGTGCCAGCAGCTCGAAAACCGACGTTCGACCCCTCCACTTT

J gene: TRBJ2-2
clone size: once
D gene: NA
V gene: TRBV6-5
CDR3 protein: CASSPNTGELFF
CDR3 DNA: TGTGCCAGCAGCCCGAACACCGGGGAGCTGTTTTTT

J gene: TRBJ1-1
clone size: NA
D gene: TRBD1
V gene: TRBV6-6
CDR3 protein: CASSPYPGQGNTEAFF
CDR3 DNA: TGTGCCAGCAGTCCGTACCCGGGACAGGGAAACACTGAAGCTTTCTTT

J gene: TRBJ2-1
clone size: NA
D gene: NA
V gene: TRBV5-1
CDR3 protein: CASSFRNTGGAEQFF
CDR3 DNA: TGCGCCAGCAGCTTTCGGAATACAGGGGGGGCGGAGCAGTTCTTC